The 3 T cell receptor beta chains in this list originate from one sample, sequenced in a study of CD8+CD57+ T cells in acquired aplastic anemia. TCR beta VDJ combinations and CDR3 sequences were profiled from genomic DNA. From the reads, TCRdb called clonotypes with MiXCR, one entry per CDR3 protein. The data show about 150,000 distinct CDR3 sequences, 41% seen once. Source material: sorted CD4+, CD8+, or CD8+CD57+ T cells (not recorded which) from PBMCs. The receptors were sampled from a human donor in good health, serving as a control.

This clonotype was observed many times. The V and J genes are TRBV11-3 and TRBJ2-7; D not certain. V was trimmed by 5 bases and J by 5 bases, leaving 13 bases between them. The CDR3 is made up of 13 amino acids. Germline V CDR1 and CDR2: SGHNT, YENEEA. The CDR3: CASSPRLDNEQYF. CDR3 nucleotide sequence: TGTGCCAGCAGCCCTCGGTTAGATAACGAGCAGTACTTC.

Regarding this clonotype: It may be a read error: a sequence one base away is much more abundant. This chain joins TRBV5-1 and TRBJ2-1; 7 nucleotides agree with TRBD2. This CDR3 comprises 14 residues. Germline-derived CDR1 and CDR2 are SGHRS and YFSETQ. CDR3 in amino acids: CAGSLWGGDNEQFF. The CDR3 DNA follows: TGCGCCGGCAGCTTGTGGGGAGGGGACAATGAGCAGTTCTTC.

In this sample, this clonotype turned up many times. This chain connects TRBV2 to TRBJ1-5; 12 nucleotides match TRBD1. V trimming: 4 bases; J trimming: 1 base; junction bases outside the gene matches: 5. Germline lookup yields CDR1 SNHLY and CDR2 FYNNEI. The CDR3 is made up of 17 amino acids. CDR3 residues: CASSGDRGLASNQPQHF. The CDR3 DNA reads as TGTGCCAGCAGTGGGGACAGGGGGCTGGCGAGCAATCAGCCCCAGCATTTT.